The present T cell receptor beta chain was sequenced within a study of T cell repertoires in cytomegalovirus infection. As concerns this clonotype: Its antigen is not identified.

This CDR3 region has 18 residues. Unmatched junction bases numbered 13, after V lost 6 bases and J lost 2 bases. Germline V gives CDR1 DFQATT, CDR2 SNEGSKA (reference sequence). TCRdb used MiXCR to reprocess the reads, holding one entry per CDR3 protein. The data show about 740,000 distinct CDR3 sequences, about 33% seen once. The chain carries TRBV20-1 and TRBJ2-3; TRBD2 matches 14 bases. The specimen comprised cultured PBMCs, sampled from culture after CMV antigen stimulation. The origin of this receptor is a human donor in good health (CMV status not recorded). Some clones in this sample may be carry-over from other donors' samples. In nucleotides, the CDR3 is TGCAGTGCCACCTCACCGGGACTAGCGGGGGCCAACACAGATACGCAGTATTTT. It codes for CSATSPGLAGANTDTQYF.